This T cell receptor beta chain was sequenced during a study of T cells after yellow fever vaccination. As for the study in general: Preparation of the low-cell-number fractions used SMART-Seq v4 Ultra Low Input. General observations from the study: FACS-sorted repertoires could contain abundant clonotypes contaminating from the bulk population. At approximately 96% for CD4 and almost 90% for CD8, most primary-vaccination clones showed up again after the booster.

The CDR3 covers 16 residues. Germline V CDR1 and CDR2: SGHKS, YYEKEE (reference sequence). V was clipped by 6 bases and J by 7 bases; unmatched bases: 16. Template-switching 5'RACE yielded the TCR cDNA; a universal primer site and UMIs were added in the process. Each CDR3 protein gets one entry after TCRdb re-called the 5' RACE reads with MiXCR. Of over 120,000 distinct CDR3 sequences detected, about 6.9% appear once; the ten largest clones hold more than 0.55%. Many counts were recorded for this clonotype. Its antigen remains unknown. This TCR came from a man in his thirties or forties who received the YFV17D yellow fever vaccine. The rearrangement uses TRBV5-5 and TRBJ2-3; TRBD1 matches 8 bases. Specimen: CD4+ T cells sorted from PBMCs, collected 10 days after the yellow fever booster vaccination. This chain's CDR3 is CASTLPTGATDNTQYF. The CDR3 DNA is TGTGCCAGCACCTTACCGACAGGGGCGACGGACAATACGCAGTATTTT. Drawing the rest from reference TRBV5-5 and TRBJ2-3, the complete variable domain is DAGVTQSPTHLIKTRGQQVTLRCSPISGHKSVSWYQQVLGQGPQFIFQYYEKEERGRGNFPDRFSARQFPNYSSELNVNALLLGDSALYLCASTLPTGATDNTQYFGPGTRLTVL.